This T cell receptor beta chain was captured by sequencing in a study of OX40 agonist ivuxolimab in advanced cancers. The ends were cut back, 2 bases at V and 0 bases at J, with 11 bases in the middle. The CDR3 extends over 15 amino acids. Germline CDR1 SGHAT, CDR2 FQNNGV. Libraries were prepared by immunoSEQ multiplex PCR; TCRdb keeps only in-frame clonotypes and omits some of them. The sample shows roughly 80,000 clones, over 90% of them seen only once. This TCR derives from an adult with an advanced solid tumor such as melanoma, head and neck, liver or kidney cancer. This specimen was CD4+ or CD8+ T cells sorted from blood, taken in a trial of the OX40 agonist ivuxolimab. This chain joins TRBV11-2 and TRBJ2-7; D is unresolved. CDR3 loop: CASSLTATSSYEQYF. CDR3 DNA sequence: TGTGCCAGCAGCTTAACAGCGACCAGCTCCTACGAGCAGTACTTC.